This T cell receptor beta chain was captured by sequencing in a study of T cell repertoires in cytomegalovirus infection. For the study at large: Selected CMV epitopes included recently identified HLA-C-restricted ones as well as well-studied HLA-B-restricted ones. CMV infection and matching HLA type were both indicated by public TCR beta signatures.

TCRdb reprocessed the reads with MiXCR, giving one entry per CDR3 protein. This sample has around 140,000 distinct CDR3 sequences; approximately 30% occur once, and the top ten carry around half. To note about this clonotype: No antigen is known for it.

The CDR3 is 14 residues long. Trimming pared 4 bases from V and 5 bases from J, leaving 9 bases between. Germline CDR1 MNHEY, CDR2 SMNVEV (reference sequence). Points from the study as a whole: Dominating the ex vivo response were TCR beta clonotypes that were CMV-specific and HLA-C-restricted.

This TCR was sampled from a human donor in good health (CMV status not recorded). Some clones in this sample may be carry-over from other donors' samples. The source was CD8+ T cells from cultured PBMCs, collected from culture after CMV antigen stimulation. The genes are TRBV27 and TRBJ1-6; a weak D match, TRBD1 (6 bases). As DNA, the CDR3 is TGTGCCAGCAGTTACGGGGGGCATAATTCACCCCTCCACTTT. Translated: CASSYGGHNSPLHF.